Listed below are T cell receptor beta chains from one sample, sequenced in a study of T-cell reconstitution after alpha-beta-depleted transplantation in children. Each CDR3 protein is one row after TCRdb ran MiXCR on the PCR reads. Of around 240,000 distinct CDR3 sequences detected, around 8% appear once; the ten largest clones hold 6% to 7%. Sequenced here: PBMCs, mostly from graft donor cells, sampled 180 days after TCRalphabeta/CD19-depleted stem cell transplant. Receptors were obtained from a male patient between 10 and 17 years old who had a stem cell transplant for acute lymphoblastic leukemia, so the T cells may come from the graft donor. CDR3s include the opening cysteine and the closing phenylalanine or tryptophan. The order of the fields is D gene, V gene, J gene, clone size, CDR3 protein, CDR3 DNA. A D gene is named only where the DNA matches it firmly. Expanded clones are given a class, and other clones once, few, many or no size at all.

-	TRBV28	TRBJ1-1	many	CASSFLLQGMGNTEAFF	TGTGCCAGCAGTTTCCTCTTACAGGGAATGGGGAACACTGAAGCTTTCTTT
TRBD1	TRBV25-1	TRBJ1-2	many	CASSDRDRAGGSYGYTF	TGTGCCAGCAGTGATCGAGACAGGGCGGGAGGATCGTATGGCTACACCTTC
TRBD1	TRBV28	TRBJ2-1	many	CASSLDRGIYNEQFF	TGTGCCAGCAGTTTAGACAGGGGAATTTACAATGAGCAGTTCTTC
TRBD2	TRBV12-3/TRBV12-4	TRBJ2-3	many	CASSPGGNTDTQYF	TGTGCCAGCAGTCCGGGGGGAAACACAGATACGCAGTATTTT
-	TRBV9	TRBJ2-1	many	CASSVQVYNEQFF	TGTGCCAGCAGCGTACAGGTTTACAATGAGCAGTTCTTC
TRBD1	TRBV18	TRBJ2-1	few	CASSPSGTGDRNEQFF	TGTGCCAGCTCACCAAGCGGGACAGGGGACCGCAATGAGCAGTTCTTC
TRBD1	TRBV12-3/TRBV12-4	TRBJ1-1	many	CASSPGQGKADTEAFF	TGTGCCAGCAGCCCCGGACAGGGCAAGGCTGACACTGAAGCTTTCTTT
TRBD2	TRBV7-8	TRBJ2-5	many	CASSLTSTSGGETQYF	TGTGCCAGCAGCTTAACGTCGACTAGCGGGGGAGAGACCCAGTACTTC
TRBD2	TRBV5-4	TRBJ2-2	many	CASSRVAGAGTGELFF	TGTGCCAGCAGCCGCGTGGCGGGAGCGGGCACCGGGGAGCTGTTTTTT
-	TRBV6-5	TRBJ2-6	-	CASSYSGREASSGANVLTF	TGTGCCAGCAGTTACTCCGGCAGGGAGGCAAGCTCTGGGGCCAACGTCCTGACTTTC
TRBD2	TRBV18	TRBJ2-7	many	CASSPLAGEAYEQYF	TGTGCCAGCTCACCACTTGCGGGGGAGGCCTATGAGCAGTACTTC
-	TRBV6-1	TRBJ2-7	many	CASSGLSYEQYF	TGTGCCAGCAGTGGACTCTCCTACGAGCAGTACTTC
-	TRBV7-9	TRBJ2-1	many	CASTPSESSYNEQFF	TGTGCCAGCACCCCCTCAGAGAGCTCCTACAATGAGCAGTTCTTC
TRBD2	TRBV20-1	TRBJ2-1	many	CSATRTSGSKVEQFF	TGCAGTGCTACCCGGACTAGCGGGAGTAAAGTTGAGCAGTTCTTC
TRBD1	TRBV10-3	TRBJ2-7	many	CATDGTGFHEQYF	TGTGCCACCGACGGGACAGGGTTCCACGAGCAGTACTTC
-	TRBV11-2	TRBJ2-1	-	CARSRANEQFF	TGTGCCAGAAGCCGAGCGAATGAGCAGTTCTTC
-	TRBV11-2	TRBJ1-1	many	CASSQPERPNTEAFF	TGTGCCAGCAGCCAACCGGAGAGGCCGAACACTGAAGCTTTCTTT
-	TRBV20-1	TRBJ2-7	many	CSVDRGSYEQYF	TGCAGTGTTGACCGGGGGAGCTACGAGCAGTACTTC
TRBD2	TRBV3-1	TRBJ2-5	many	CASRSGGQETQYF	TGTGCCAGCAGGAGCGGGGGCCAAGAGACCCAGTACTTC
-	TRBV2	TRBJ2-3	-	CASSEARRRTDTQYF	TGTGCCAGCAGTGAAGCGCGGAGGCGCACAGATACGCAGTATTTT
-	TRBV14	TRBJ2-1	many	CASSQDMGGSYNEQFF	TGTGCCAGCAGCCAAGATATGGGGGGTTCCTACAATGAGCAGTTCTTC
-	TRBV20-1	TRBJ2-5	-	CSARDLVHKTQYF	TGCAGTGCTAGAGATCTGGTACATAAGACCCAGTACTTC
-	TRBV14	TRBJ2-7	many	CASSQKNTGFFSYEQYF	TGTGCCAGCAGCCAAAAAAATACCGGGTTCTTCTCCTACGAGCAGTACTTC
TRBD1	TRBV7-9	TRBJ1-2	many	CASSPQGGGYTF	TGTGCCAGCAGCCCCCAGGGGGGAGGCTACACCTTC
-	TRBV5-6	TRBJ2-3	few	CASSLVEADTQYF	TGTGCCAGCAGCTTGGTAGAGGCAGATACGCAGTATTTT
-	TRBV29-1	TRBJ2-5	many	CSAPLGGARETQYF	TGCAGCGCCCCTTTGGGGGGCGCCAGGGAGACCCAGTACTTC
-	TRBV12-3/TRBV12-4	TRBJ2-7	many	CASSSGTYYEQYF	TGTGCCAGCAGTTCGGGCACTTACTACGAGCAGTACTTC
TRBD1	TRBV3-1	TRBJ2-2	many	CASSLGQPNTGELFF	TGTGCCAGCAGCTTGGGACAGCCGAACACCGGGGAGCTGTTTTTT
TRBD2	TRBV20-1	TRBJ2-4	many	CSASPGLAQNIQYF	TGCAGTGCTAGTCCGGGACTAGCCCAAAACATTCAGTACTTC
-	TRBV12-3/TRBV12-4	TRBJ2-1	many	CASSRLPSNYNEQFF	TGTGCCAGCAGCCGGCTACCCTCAAACTACAATGAGCAGTTCTTC
-	TRBV11-2	TRBJ1-3	many	CASSLDQFPGNTIYF	TGTGCCAGCAGCTTAGATCAGTTTCCTGGAAACACCATATATTTT
-	TRBV29-1	TRBJ2-5	many	CSVAGLETQYF	TGCAGCGTTGCGGGGCTAGAGACCCAGTACTTC
-	TRBV10-3	TRBJ1-2	many	CAISERTANYGYTF	TGTGCCATCAGCGAGAGGACGGCAAACTATGGCTACACCTTC
TRBD2	TRBV14	TRBJ2-2	many	CASSQGRLAAFTGELFF	TGTGCCAGCAGCCAAGGGCGGCTAGCGGCTTTCACCGGGGAGCTGTTTTTT
TRBD2	TRBV9	TRBJ2-3	many	CASSVTSGGDTQYF	TGTGCCAGCAGCGTGACTAGCGGGGGAGATACGCAGTATTTT
TRBD1	TRBV28	TRBJ2-7	many	CASRKKTGGSYEQYF	TGTGCCAGCAGAAAAAAGACAGGGGGCAGCTACGAGCAGTACTTC
TRBD1	TRBV20-1	TRBJ2-5	many	CSASGGQGAPETQYF	TGCAGTGCTAGCGGGGGACAGGGGGCCCCGGAGACCCAGTACTTC
-	TRBV20-1	TRBJ1-5	many	CSAYPGGRKGNQPQHF	TGCAGTGCCTACCCCGGGGGGAGAAAAGGAAATCAGCCCCAGCATTTT
TRBD1	TRBV11-1	TRBJ2-5	many	CASSALQGAWGETQYF	TGTGCCAGCAGCGCGCTACAGGGGGCATGGGGAGAGACCCAGTACTTC
TRBD1	TRBV15	TRBJ1-1	few	CATSRTGGYTEAFF	TGTGCCACCAGCAGGACAGGGGGCTACACTGAAGCTTTCTTT